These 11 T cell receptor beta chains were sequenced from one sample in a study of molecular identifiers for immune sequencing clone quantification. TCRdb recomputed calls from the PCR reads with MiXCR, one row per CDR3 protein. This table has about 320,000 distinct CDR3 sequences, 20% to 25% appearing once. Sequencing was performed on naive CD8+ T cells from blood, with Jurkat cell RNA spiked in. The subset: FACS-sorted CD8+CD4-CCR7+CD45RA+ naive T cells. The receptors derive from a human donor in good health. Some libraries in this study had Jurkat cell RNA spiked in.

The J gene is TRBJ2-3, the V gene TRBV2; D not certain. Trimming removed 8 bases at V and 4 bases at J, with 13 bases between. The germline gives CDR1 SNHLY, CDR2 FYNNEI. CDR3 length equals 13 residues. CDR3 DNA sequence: TGTGCCAGCTTAACGATCGAGGCAGATACGCAGTATTTT. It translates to CASLTIEADTQYF.

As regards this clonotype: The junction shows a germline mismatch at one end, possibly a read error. In DNA, the CDR3 is TGCGCCTGCAGCCAAGAAGAAGGGGTCTATGGCTACACCTTC. Translation: CACSQEEGVYGYTF. The chain links TRBV4-1 to TRBJ1-2, with D perhaps TRBD1 (5 bases). The CDR3 length is 14 residues. Germline-derived CDR1 and CDR2 are MGHRA and YSYEKL.

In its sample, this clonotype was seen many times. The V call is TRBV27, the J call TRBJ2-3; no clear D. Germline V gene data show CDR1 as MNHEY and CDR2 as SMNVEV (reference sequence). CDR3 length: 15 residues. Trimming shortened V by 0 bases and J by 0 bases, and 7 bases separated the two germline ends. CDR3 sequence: CASSLSWGSTDTQYF. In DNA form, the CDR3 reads TGTGCCAGCAGTTTATCGTGGGGTAGCACAGATACGCAGTATTTT.

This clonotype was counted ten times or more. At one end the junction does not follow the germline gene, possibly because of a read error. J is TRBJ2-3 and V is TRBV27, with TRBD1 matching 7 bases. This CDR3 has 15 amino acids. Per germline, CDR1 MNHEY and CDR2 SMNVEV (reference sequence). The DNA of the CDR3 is TGTGCCAGCAGCTTATGGGGGACAGGCACAGATACGCAGTATTTT. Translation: CASSLWGTGTDTQYF.

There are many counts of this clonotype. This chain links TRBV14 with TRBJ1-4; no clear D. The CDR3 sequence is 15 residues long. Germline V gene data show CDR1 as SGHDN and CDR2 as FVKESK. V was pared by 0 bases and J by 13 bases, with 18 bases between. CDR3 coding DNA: TGTGCCAGCAGCCAAGATATCTCCGGTCGCCGTGGACTGTTTTTT. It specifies CASSQDISGRRGLFF.

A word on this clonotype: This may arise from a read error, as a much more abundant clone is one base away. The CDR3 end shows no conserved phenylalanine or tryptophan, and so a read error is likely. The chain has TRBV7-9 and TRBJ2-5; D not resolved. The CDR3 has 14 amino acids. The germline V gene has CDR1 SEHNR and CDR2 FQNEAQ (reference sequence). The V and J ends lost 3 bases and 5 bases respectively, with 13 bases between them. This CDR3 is CASSLEGLVETQYL. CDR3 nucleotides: TGTGCCAGCAGCTTGGAAGGGTTGGTGGAGACCCAGTACTTA.

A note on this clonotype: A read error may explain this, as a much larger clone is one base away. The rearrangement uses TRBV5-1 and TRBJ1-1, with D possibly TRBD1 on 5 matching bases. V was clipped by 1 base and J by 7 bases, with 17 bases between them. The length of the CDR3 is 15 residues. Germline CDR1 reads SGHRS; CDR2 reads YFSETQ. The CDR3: CASSLRPPGPGEAFF. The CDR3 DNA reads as TGCGCCAGCAGCTTGAGACCCCCAGGGCCTGGTGAAGCTTTCTTT.

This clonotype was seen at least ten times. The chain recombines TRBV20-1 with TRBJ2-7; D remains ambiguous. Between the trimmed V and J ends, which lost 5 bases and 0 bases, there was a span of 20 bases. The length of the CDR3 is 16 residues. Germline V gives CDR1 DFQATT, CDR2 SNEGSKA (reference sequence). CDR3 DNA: TGCAGTGCTTTTCCCCGTAAGGGCGAAAGCTCCTACGAGCAGTACTTC. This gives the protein CSAFPRKGESSYEQYF.

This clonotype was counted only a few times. The CDR3 DNA is TGTGCCAGCAGCTTAGTTCAGGCTGAAGCTTTCTTT. It codes for CASSLVQAEAFF. The chain is built from TRBV7-2 and TRBJ1-1; D is uncertain. V dropped 1 base and J dropped 6 bases, with 6 bases sitting between them. This CDR3 comprises 12 residues. Germline V lookup: CDR1 SGHTA, CDR2 FQGNSA.

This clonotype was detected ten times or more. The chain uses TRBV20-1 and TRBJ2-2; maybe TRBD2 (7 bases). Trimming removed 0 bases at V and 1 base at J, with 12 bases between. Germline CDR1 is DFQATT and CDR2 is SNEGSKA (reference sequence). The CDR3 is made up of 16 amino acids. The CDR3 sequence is CSARDWGGVNTGELFF. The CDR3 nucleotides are TGCAGTGCTAGAGATTGGGGGGGCGTGAACACCGGGGAGCTGTTTTTT.

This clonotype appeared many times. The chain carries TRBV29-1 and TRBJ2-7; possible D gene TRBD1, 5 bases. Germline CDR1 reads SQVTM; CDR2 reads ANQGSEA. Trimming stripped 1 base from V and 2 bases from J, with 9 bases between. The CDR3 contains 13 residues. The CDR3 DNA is TGCAGCGTTGAAGTTCCAGGGCCCTACGAGCAGTACTTC. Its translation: CSVEVPGPYEQYF.